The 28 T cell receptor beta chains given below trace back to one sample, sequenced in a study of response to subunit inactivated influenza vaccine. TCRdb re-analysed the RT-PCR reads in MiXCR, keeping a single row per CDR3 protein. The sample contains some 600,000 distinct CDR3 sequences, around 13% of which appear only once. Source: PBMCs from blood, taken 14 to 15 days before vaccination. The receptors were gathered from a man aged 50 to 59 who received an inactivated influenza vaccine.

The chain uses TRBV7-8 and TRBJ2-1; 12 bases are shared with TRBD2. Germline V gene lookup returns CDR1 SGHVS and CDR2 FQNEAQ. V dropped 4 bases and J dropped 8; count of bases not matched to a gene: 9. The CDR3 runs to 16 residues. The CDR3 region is CASSYTRLAGVDEQFF. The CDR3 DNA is TGTGCCAGCAGCTACACGCGACTAGCGGGAGTCGATGAGCAGTTCTTC. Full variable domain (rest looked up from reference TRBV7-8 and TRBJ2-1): GAGVSQSPRYKVAKRGQDVALRCDPISGHVSLFWYQQALGQGPEFLTYFQNEAQLDKSGLPSDRFFAERPEGSVSTLKIQRTQQEDSAVYLCASSYTRLAGVDEQFFGPGTRLTVL.

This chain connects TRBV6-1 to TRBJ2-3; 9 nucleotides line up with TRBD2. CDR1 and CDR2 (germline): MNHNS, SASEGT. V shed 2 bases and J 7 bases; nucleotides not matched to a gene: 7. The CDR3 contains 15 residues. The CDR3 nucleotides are TGTGCCAGCAGTGAAAGGGAGACTAGCGGTTATACGCAGTATTTT. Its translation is CASSERETSGYTQYF.

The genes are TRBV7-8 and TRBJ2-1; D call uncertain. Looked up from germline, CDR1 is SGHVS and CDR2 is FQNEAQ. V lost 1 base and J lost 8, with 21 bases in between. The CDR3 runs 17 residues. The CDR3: CASSLGGPPALSYEQFF. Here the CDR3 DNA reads TGTGCCAGCAGCTTAGGCGGCCCACCGGCGTTGTCATATGAGCAGTTCTTC.

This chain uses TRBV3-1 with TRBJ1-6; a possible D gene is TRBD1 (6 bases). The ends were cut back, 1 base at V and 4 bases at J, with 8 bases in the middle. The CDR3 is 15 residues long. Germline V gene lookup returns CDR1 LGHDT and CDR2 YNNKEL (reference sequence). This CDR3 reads CASSQGTVYNSPLHF. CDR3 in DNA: TGTGCCAGCAGCCAAGGGACAGTGTATAATTCACCCCTCCACTTT.

The CDR3 spells CASSREDEKLFF. CDR3 DNA: TGTGCCAGCAGCAGGGAGGATGAAAAACTGTTTTTT. The chain uses TRBV6-2 or TRBV6-3 and TRBJ1-4; a possible D gene is TRBD1 (5 bases). Trimming removed 6 bases from V and 6 bases from J, with 8 bases in between. Germline CDR1 reads MNHEY; CDR2 reads SVGEGT. The CDR3 is 12 amino acids.

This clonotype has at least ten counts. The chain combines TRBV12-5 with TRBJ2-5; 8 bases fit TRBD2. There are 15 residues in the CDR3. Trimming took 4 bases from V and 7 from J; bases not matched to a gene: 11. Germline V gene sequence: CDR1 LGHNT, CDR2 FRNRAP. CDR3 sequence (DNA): TGTGCTAGTGGTTCTATCCTAGCGGGTGTTGGGACCCAGTACTTC. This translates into CASGSILAGVGTQYF.

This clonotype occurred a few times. The DNA for the CDR3 is TGCGCCAGCACGCCGGGACTCGGTCTGGGGGAGCAGTACTTC. It translates to CASTPGLGLGEQYF. This chain links TRBV4-3 with TRBJ2-7; the D gene is possibly TRBD2 (6 bases). This CDR3 spans 14 amino acids. Germline V lookup: CDR1 LGHNA, CDR2 YSLEER. Between the trimmed V and J ends, which lost 7 bases and 7 bases, there was a span of 20 bases.

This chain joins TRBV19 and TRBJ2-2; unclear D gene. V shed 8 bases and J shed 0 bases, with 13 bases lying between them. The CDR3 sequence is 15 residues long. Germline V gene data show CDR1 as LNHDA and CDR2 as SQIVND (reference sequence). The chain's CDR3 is CASSLDLTNTGELFF. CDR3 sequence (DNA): TGTGCCAGTTCGCTCGACCTTACGAACACCGGGGAGCTGTTTTTT.

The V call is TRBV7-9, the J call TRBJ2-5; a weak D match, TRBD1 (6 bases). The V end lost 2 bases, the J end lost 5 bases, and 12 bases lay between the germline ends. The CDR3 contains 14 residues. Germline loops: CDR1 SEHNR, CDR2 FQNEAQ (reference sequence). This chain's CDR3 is CASSLSHREETQYF. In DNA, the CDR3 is TGTGCCAGCAGCTTAAGTCACAGGGAGGAGACCCAGTACTTC. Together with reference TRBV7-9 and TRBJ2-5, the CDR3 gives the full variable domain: DTGVSQNPRHKITKRGQNVTFRCDPISEHNRLYWYRQTLGQGPEFLTYFQNEAQLEKSRLLSDRFSAERPKGSFSTLEIQRTEQGDSAMYLCASSLSHREETQYFGPGTRLLVL.

The CDR3 sequence is CASSLAQGGLAGELFF. The DNA of the CDR3 is TGCGCCAGCAGCTTGGCCCAGGGTGGGCTGGCCGGGGAGCTGTTTTTT. The J gene is TRBJ2-2, the V gene TRBV5-1; D might be TRBD1 (5 bases). The germline CDR1 and CDR2 sequences are SGHRS and YFSETQ. Trimming took off 0 bases at V and 6 bases at J, with 15 bases between the two ends. The CDR3 is 16 residues long.

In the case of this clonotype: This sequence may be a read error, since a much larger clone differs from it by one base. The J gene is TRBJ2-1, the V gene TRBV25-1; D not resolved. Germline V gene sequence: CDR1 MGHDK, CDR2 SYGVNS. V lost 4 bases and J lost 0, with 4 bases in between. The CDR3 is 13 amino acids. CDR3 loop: CASSGHSYNEQFF. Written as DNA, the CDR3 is TGTGCCAGCAGTGGCCACTCCTACAATGAGCAGTTCTTC. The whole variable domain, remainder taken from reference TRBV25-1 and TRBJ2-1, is EADIYQTPRYLVIGTGKKITLECSQTMGHDKMYWYQQDPGMELHLIHYSYGVNSTEKGDLSSESTVSRIRTEHFPLTLESARPSHTSQYLCASSGHSYNEQFFGPGTRLTVL.

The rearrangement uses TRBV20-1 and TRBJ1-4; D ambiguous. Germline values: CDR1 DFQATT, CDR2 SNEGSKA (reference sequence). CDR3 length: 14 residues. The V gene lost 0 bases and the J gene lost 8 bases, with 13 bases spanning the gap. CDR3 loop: CSARDGGVGEKLFF. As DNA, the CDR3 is TGCAGTGCTAGAGATGGTGGAGTAGGGGAAAAACTGTTTTTT.

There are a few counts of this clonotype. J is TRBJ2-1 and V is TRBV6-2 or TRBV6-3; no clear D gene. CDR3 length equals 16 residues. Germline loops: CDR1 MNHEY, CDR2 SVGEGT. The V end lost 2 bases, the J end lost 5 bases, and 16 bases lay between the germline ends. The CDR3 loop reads CASSYPPWRTNNEQFF. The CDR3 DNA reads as TGTGCCAGCAGTTACCCACCATGGCGGACCAACAATGAGCAGTTCTTC.

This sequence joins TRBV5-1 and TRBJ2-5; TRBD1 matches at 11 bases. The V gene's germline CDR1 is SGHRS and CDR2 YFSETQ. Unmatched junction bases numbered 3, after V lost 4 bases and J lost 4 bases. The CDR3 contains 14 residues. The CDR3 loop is CASSRTGGAETQYF. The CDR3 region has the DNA TGCGCCAGCAGCCGGACAGGGGGCGCAGAGACCCAGTACTTC.

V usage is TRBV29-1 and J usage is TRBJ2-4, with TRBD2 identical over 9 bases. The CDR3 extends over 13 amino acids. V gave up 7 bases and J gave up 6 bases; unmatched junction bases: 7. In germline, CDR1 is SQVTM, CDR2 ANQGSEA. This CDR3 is CSARLAARNIQYF. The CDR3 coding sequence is TGCAGCGCCAGACTAGCGGCGCGAAACATTCAGTACTTC.

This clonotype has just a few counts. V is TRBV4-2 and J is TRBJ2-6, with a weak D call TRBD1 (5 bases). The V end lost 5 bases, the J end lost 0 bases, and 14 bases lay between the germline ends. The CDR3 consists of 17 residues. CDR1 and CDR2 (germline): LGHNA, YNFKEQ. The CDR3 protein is CASSVQGPDSGANVLTF. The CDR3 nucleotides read TGTGCCAGCAGCGTCCAGGGCCCAGACTCTGGGGCCAACGTCCTGACTTTC.

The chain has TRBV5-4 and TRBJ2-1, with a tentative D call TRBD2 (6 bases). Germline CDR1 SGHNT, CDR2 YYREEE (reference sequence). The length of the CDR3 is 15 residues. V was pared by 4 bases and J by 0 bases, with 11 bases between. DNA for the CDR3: TGTGCCAGCAGCCTAGCGACAAGCTCCTACAATGAGCAGTTCTTC. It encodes CASSLATSSYNEQFF.

DNA for the CDR3: TGTGCCAGCAGCGTGGACAGTATGGAGCTGTTTTTT. Protein product: CASSVDSMELFF. The chain couples TRBV7-9 to TRBJ2-2, with D possibly TRBD1 on 6 matching bases. Germline V gives CDR1 SEHNR, CDR2 FQNEAQ (reference sequence). CDR3 length: 12 amino acids. The V gene lost 5 bases and the J gene lost 10 bases, with 11 bases spanning the gap.

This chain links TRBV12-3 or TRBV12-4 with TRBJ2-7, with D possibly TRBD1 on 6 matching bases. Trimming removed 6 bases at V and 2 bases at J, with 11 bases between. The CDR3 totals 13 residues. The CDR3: CASRPDSAYEQYF. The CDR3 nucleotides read TGTGCCAGCAGACCGGACAGCGCCTACGAGCAGTACTTC.

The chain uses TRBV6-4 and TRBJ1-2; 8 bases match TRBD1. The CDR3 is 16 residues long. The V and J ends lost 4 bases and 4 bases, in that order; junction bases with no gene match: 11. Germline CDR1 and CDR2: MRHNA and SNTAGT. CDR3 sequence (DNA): TGTGCCAGCAGTGCGGCCGGGACAGGCAATTTCTATGGCTACACCTTC. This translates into CASSAAGTGNFYGYTF.

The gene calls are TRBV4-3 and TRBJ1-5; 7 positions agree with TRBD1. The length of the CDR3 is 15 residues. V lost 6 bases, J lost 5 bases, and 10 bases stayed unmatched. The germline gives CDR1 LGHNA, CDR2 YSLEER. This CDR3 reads CASSETGEVYQPQHF. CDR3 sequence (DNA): TGCGCCAGCAGTGAAACAGGGGAGGTATATCAGCCCCAGCATTTT.

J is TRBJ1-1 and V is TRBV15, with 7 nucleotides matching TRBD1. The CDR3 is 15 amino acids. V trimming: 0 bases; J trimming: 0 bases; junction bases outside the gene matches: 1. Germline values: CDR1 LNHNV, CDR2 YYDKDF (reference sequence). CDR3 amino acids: CATSRDGQVNTEAFF. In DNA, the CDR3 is TGTGCCACCAGCAGAGACGGACAGGTGAACACTGAAGCTTTCTTT.

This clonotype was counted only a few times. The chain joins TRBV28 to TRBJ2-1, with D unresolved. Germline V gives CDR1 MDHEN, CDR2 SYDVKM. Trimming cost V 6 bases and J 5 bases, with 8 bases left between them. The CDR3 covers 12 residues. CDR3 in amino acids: CASRGWDNEQFF. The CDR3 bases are TGTGCCAGCAGAGGTTGGGACAATGAGCAGTTCTTC.

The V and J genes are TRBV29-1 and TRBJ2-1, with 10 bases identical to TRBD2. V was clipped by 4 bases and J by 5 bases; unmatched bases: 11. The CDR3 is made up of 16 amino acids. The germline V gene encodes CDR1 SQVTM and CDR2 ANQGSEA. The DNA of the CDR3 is TGCAGCGTTGGGACTAGCGGTCGGAGGTGGGACAATGAGCAGTTCTTC. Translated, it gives CSVGTSGRRWDNEQFF.

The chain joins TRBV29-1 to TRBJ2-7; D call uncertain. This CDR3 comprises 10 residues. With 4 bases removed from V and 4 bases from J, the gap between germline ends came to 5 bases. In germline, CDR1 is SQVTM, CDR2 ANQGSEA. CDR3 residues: CSVGGYEQYF. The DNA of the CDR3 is TGCAGCGTTGGGGGATACGAGCAGTACTTC.

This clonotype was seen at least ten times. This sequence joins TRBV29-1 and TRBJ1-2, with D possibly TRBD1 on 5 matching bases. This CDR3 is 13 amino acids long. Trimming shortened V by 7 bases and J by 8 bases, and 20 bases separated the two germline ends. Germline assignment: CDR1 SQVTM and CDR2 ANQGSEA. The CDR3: CSATLDKSAGYTF. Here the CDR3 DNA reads TGCAGCGCCACCCTGGACAAAAGTGCCGGCTACACCTTC.

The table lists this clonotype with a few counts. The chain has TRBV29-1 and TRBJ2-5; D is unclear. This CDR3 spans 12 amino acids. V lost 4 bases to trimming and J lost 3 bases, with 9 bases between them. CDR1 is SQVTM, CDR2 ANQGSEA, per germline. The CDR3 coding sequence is TGCAGCGTTGGGGGAATGGAAGAGACCCAGTACTTC. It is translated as CSVGGMEETQYF.

The CDR3 spells CASCTTAVFNTDTQYF. The CDR3 nucleotides read TGTGCCAGCTGCACCACGGCAGTTTTCAACACAGATACGCAGTATTTT. The chain has TRBV28 and TRBJ2-3, with unresolved D. Trimming removed 8 bases at V and 2 bases at J, with 20 bases between. CDR3 size: 16 residues. CDR1 is MDHEN and CDR2 is SYDVKM in the germline V gene.